This TCR beta chain was recorded in a study of blood T cell repertoires in COVID-19. About the research overall: The samples span acute and convalescent COVID-19 from the United States, Italy and Spain. PBMCs, B-cell-depleted T cells, or T cells were the source of the cDNA or gDNA that made up the material.

Authors' methods: Amplifying reference gene primers gave estimates of nucleated cell counts. This table comes from immunoSEQ multiplex PCR, and its TCRdb copy is limited to in-frame clones, with some not included. The V and J calls and clone size come from that table; D and trimming were worked out from the DNA. The sample comprises some 150,000 clones, 70% to 90% of which are singletons, and roughly 2.6% rests with the top ten. V lost 11 bases and J 0 bases, leaving 17 bases between the germline ends. This CDR3 is 16 amino acids long. The germline V gene has CDR1 MDHEN and CDR2 SYDVKM. Input material: peripheral blood. J is TRBJ1-6 and V is TRBV28; no clear D. The clonotype originates from a human donor with acute or convalescent COVID-19. The donor label of this sample is uncertain. For the CDR3, the DNA is TGTGCCTCGGGTAGACCAACTTTCTCCTATAATTCACCCCTCCACTTT. Residues: CASGRPTFSYNSPLHF.